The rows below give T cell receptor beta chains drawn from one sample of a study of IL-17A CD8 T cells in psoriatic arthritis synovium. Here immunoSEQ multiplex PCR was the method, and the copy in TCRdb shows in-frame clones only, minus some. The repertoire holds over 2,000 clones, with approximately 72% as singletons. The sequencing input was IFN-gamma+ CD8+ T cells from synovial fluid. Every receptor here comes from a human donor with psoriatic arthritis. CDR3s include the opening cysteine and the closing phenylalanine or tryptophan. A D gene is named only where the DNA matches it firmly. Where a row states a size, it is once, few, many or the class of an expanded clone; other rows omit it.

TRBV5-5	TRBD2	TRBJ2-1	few	CASSPSGLAGVNEQFF	TGTGCCAGCAGCCCCTCCGGTCTAGCGGGAGTAAATGAGCAGTTCTTC
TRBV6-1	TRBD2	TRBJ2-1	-	CASSGLAGGHNEQFF	TGTGCCAGCAGCGGACTAGCGGGAGGACACAATGAGCAGTTCTTC
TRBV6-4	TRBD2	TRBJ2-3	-	CASSGLAGGTDTQYF	TGTGCCAGCAGCGGACTAGCGGGAGGCACAGATACGCAGTATTTT
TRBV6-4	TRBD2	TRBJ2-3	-	CASSDSAGADTQYF	TGTGCCAGCAGTGACTCGGCGGGAGCAGATACGCAGTATTTT
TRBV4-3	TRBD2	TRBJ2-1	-	CASSQFGLRENNEQFF	TGCGCCAGCAGCCAGTTTGGTCTGCGGGAGAACAATGAGCAGTTCTTC
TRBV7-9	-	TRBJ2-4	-	CASSPGKGLAKNIQYF	TGTGCCAGCAGCCCCGGGAAGGGTCTAGCCAAAAACATTCAGTACTTC
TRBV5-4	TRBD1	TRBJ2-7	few	CASSPSGTGTLDEQYF	TGTGCCAGCAGCCCTTCCGGGACAGGGACCTTGGACGAGCAGTACTTC
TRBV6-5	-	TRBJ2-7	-	CASSYGRGYEQYF	TGTGCCAGCAGTTACGGCCGGGGTTACGAGCAGTACTTC
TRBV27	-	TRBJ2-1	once	CASSYSSNLPGDEQFF	TGTGCCAGCAGTTATAGCTCCAACCTCCCAGGGGATGAGCAGTTCTTC
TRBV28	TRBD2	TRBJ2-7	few	CASSLPLAGRYEQYF	TGTGCCAGCAGTTTACCCCTAGCGGGAAGGTACGAGCAGTACTTC
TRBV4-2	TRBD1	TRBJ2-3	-	CASSQDQGEGADTQYF	TGTGCCAGCAGCCAAGATCAGGGGGAAGGGGCAGATACGCAGTATTTT
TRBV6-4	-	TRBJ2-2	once	CASSDGEQGGELFF	TGTGCCAGCAGTGACGGAGAACAGGGAGGGGAGCTGTTTTTT
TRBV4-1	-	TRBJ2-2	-	CASSPNTGELFF	TGCGCCAGCAGCCCAAACACCGGGGAGCTGTTTTTT
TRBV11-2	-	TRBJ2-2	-	CASSSGVLTGELFF	TGTGCCAGCAGCTCCGGCGTACTCACCGGGGAGCTGTTTTTT
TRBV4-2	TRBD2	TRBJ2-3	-	CASSQETARGADTQYF	TGTGCCAGCAGCCAAGAGACGGCTCGGGGGGCAGATACGCAGTATTTT
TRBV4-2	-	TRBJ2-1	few	CASSQATGDNEQFF	TGTGCCAGCAGCCAAGCGACAGGAGACAATGAGCAGTTCTTC
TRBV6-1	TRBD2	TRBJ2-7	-	CASSEALAGGDEQYF	TGTGCCAGCAGTGAAGCGCTAGCGGGAGGAGACGAGCAGTACTTC
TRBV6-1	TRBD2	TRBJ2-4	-	CASGELAGGQNIQYF	TGTGCCAGCGGAGAACTAGCGGGAGGCCAAAACATTCAGTACTTC
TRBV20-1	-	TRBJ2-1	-	CSARSDHEQFF	TGCAGTGCTAGGAGCGACCATGAGCAGTTCTTC
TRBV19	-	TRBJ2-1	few	CASSVFRGSYNEQFF	TGTGCCAGTAGTGTCTTTAGGGGCTCCTACAATGAGCAGTTCTTC
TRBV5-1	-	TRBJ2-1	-	CASSLAPGDEQFF	TGCGCCAGCAGCTTGGCGCCAGGGGATGAGCAGTTCTTC
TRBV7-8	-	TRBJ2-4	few	CASARHNGPSNIQYF	TGTGCCAGCGCCCGGCACAACGGGCCTTCGAACATTCAGTACTTC
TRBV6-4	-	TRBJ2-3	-	CASSAGPDTDTQYF	TGTGCCAGCAGTGCGGGCCCCGACACAGATACGCAGTATTTT
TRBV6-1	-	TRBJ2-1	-	CASSDGVGSYNEQFF	TGTGCCAGCAGTGATGGGGTAGGATCCTACAATGAGCAGTTCTTC
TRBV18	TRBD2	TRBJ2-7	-	CASSPGLAGPYEQYF	TGTGCCAGCTCACCGGGACTAGCGGGACCCTACGAGCAGTACTTC
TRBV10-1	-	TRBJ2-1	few	CASSESAINEQFF	TGCGCCAGCAGTGAGTCGGCTATCAATGAGCAGTTCTTC